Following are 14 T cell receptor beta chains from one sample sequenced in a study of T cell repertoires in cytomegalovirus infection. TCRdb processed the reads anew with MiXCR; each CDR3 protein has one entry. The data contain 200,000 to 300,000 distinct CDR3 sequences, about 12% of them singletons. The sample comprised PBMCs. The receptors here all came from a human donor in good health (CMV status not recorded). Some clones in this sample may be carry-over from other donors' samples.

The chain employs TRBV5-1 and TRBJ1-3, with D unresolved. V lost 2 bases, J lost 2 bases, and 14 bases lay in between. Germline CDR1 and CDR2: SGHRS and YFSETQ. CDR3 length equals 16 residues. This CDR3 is CASSLYAPGAGNTIYF. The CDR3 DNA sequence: TGCGCCAGCAGCTTATACGCTCCCGGGGCTGGAAACACCATATATTTT.

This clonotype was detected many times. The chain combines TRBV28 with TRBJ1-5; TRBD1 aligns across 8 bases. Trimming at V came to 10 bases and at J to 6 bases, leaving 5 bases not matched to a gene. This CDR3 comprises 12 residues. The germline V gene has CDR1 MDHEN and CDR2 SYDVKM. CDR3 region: CAIQGAGQPQHF. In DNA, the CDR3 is TGTGCCATCCAGGGGGCGGGTCAGCCCCAGCATTTT.

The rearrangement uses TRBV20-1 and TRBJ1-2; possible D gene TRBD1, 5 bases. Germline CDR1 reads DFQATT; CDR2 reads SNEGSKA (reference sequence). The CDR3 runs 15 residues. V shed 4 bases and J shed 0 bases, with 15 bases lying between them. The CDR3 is CSATPRDLANYGYTF. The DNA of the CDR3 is TGCAGTGCTACCCCCAGGGATCTAGCTAACTATGGCTACACCTTC.

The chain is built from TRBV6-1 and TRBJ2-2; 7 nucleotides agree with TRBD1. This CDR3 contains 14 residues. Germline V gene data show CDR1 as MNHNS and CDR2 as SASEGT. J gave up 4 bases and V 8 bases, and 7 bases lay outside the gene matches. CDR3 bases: TGTGCCAGCGGCCGGGACAGTTTCACCGGGGAGCTGTTTTTT. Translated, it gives CASGRDSFTGELFF.

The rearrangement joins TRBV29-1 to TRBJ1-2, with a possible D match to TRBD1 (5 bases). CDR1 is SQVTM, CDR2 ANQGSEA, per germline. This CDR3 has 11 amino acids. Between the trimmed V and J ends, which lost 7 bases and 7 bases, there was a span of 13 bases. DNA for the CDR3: TGCAGCGAGGCGACAGCCTCTGGCTACACCTTC. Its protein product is CSEATASGYTF.

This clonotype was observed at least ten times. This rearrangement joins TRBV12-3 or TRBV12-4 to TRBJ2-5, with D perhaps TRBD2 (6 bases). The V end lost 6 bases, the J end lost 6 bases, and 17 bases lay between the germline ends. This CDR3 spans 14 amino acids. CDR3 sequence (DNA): TGTGCCAGCAGCCCGGGACCGGGAGTGCAGACCCAGTACTTC. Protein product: CASSPGPGVQTQYF.

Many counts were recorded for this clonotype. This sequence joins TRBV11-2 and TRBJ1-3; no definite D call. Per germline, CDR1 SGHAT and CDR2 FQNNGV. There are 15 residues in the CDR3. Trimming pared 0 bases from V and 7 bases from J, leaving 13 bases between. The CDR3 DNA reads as TGTGCCAGCAGCTTAGATCCCGGGTTTGAGAACACCATATATTTT. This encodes CASSLDPGFENTIYF.

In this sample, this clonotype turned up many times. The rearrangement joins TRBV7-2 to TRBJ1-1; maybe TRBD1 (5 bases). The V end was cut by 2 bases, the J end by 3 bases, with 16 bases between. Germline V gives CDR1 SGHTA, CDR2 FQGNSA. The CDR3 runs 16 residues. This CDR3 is CASSLSRGDLDTEAFF. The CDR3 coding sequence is TGTGCCAGCAGCTTATCACGGGGGGATCTGGACACTGAAGCTTTCTTT.

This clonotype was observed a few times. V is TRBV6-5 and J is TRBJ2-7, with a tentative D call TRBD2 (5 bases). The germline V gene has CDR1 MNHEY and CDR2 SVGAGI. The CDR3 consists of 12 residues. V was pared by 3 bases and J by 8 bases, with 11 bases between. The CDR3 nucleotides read TGTGCCAGCAGTTATGGGCTAGCAAAGCAGTACTTC. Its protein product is CASSYGLAKQYF.

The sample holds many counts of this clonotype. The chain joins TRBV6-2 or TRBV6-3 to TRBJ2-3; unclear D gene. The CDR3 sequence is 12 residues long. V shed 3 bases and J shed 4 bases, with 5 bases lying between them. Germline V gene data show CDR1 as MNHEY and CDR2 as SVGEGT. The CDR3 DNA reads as TGTGCCAGCAGTTATTCGCCAGATACGCAGTATTTT. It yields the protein CASSYSPDTQYF.

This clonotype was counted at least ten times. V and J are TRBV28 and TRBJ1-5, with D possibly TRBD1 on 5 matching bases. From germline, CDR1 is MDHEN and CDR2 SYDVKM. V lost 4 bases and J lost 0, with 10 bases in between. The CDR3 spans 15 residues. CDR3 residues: CASSWAGGSNQPQHF. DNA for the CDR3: TGTGCCAGCAGTTGGGCGGGGGGTAGCAATCAGCCCCAGCATTTT.

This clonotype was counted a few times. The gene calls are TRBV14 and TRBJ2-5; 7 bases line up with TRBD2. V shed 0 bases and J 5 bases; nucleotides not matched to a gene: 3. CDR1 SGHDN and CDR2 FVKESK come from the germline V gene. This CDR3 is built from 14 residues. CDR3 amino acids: CASSQEAGDETQYF. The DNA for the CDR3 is TGTGCCAGCAGCCAAGAGGCGGGGGATGAGACCCAGTACTTC. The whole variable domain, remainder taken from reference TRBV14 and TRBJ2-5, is EAGVTQFPSHSVIEKGQTVTLRCDPISGHDNLYWYRRVMGKEIKFLLHFVKESKQDESGMPNNRFLAERTGGTYSTLKVQPAELEDSGVYFCASSQEAGDETQYFGPGTRLLVL.

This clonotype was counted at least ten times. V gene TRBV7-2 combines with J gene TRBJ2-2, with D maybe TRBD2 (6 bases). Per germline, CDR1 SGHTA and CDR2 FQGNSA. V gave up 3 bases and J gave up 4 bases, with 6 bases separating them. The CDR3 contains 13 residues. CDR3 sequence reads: CASSFGGTGELFF. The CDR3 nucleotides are TGTGCCAGCAGCTTCGGGGGCACCGGGGAGCTGTTTTTT.

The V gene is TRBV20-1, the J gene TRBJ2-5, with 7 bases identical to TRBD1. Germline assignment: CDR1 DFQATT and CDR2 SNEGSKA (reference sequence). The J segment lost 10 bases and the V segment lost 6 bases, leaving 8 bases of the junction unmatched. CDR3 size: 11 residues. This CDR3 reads CSAPRGQDQYF. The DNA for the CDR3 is TGCAGTGCCCCAAGAGGACAGGACCAGTACTTC.